This passage covers 25 T cell receptor beta chains from one sample sequenced in a study of cytomegalovirus exposure and HLA in healthy donors. Amplification used 60 Vbeta primers and 13 Jbeta primers. Here immunoSEQ multiplex PCR was the method, and the copy in TCRdb shows in-frame clones only, minus some. The ten top clones account for about 1%, within a sample of about 200,000 clones. Sequencing used PBMCs. These receptors came from a girl aged 2 to 9 in good health and CMV-seropositive.

V usage is TRBV30 and J usage is TRBJ2-1; D is unresolved. Per germline, CDR1 GTSNPN and CDR2 SVGIG (reference sequence). V shed 0 bases and J shed 1 base, with 10 bases lying between them. The CDR3 extends over 15 amino acids. CDR3: CAWSVTGSSYNEQFF. The CDR3 DNA sequence: TGTGCCTGGAGTGTTACCGGGTCGTCCTACAATGAGCAGTTCTTC.

The gene calls are TRBV2 and TRBJ2-7; perhaps TRBD1 as D (6 bases). The V gene's germline CDR1 is SNHLY and CDR2 FYNNEI. The CDR3 is made up of 12 amino acids. The V end lost 6 bases, the J end lost 3 bases, and 9 bases lay between the germline ends. CDR3: CASRDSLYEQYF. CDR3 nucleotide sequence: TGTGCCAGCAGGGACAGCCTCTACGAGCAGTACTTC.

The chain is built from TRBV12-5 and TRBJ2-2; 7 positions agree with TRBD1. The CDR3 runs to 17 residues. After removal of 3 bases from V and 3 bases from J, the junction contained 10 bases not matched to a gene. Germline CDR1 LGHNT, CDR2 FRNRAP. The CDR3 DNA is TGTGCTAGTGGTTTCTCTTCCGGGACAGCTCACACCGGGGAGCTGTTTTTT. Its protein product is CASGFSSGTAHTGELFF.

This chain uses TRBV28 with TRBJ1-1; a possible D gene is TRBD1 (5 bases). V was pared by 8 bases and J by 2 bases, with 15 bases between. Germline CDR1 MDHEN, CDR2 SYDVKM. The CDR3 is 14 residues long. The CDR3, as DNA: TGTGCCAGCTGCTGGGATAGGGGAAACACTGAAGCTTTCTTT. Encoded protein: CASCWDRGNTEAFF.

In DNA, the CDR3 is TGCGCCAGCAGCTCGGCCGGGTCCCAGGGCACTGAAGCTTTCTTT. Protein product: CASSSAGSQGTEAFF. J is TRBJ1-1 and V is TRBV5-1, with D tentatively TRBD1 (5 bases). This CDR3 has 15 residues. Trimming removed 3 bases from V and 4 bases from J, with 16 bases in between. CDR1 and CDR2 from the germline V gene are SGHRS and YFSETQ.

CDR3 DNA: TGTGCCAGCAGCCAAGTCTCCGGACTAGCCTCCGAGCAGTACTTC. Amino acid sequence: CASSQVSGLASEQYF. The rearrangement uses TRBV4-2 and TRBJ2-7; TRBD2 matches at 8 bases. Germline V gene data show CDR1 as LGHNA and CDR2 as YNFKEQ. The V and J ends lost 1 base and 6 bases, in that order; junction bases with no gene match: 8. CDR3 length: 15 residues.

This chain links TRBV5-1 with TRBJ1-1; D gene uncertain. This CDR3 contains 15 residues. Germline CDR1 SGHRS, CDR2 YFSETQ. V lost 0 bases to trimming and J lost 1 base, with 10 bases between them. In DNA, the CDR3 is TGCGCCAGCAGCTTGGCCTTTGGCCAGAACACTGAAGCTTTCTTT. Translated, it gives CASSLAFGQNTEAFF.

As regards this clone: The sample has other DNA sequences that encode this CDR3 too. The gene calls are TRBV5-6 and TRBJ1-6; the D is unclear. Germline loops: CDR1 SGHDT, CDR2 YYEEEE. V was pared by 0 bases and J by 9 bases, with 4 bases between. This CDR3 contains 12 residues. The CDR3 DNA reads as TGTGCCAGCAGCTTGGGCGGTTCACCCCTCCACTTT. It yields the protein CASSLGGSPLHF.

In DNA form, the CDR3 reads TGTGCCAGCAGTTACTCGAGGGTTAGGGAAGATACGCAGTATTTT. As protein: CASSYSRVREDTQYF. The V gene is TRBV6-5, the J gene TRBJ2-3, with D perhaps matching TRBD2 (5 bases). Trimming removed 0 bases at V and 5 bases at J, with 12 bases between. Looked up from germline, CDR1 is MNHEY and CDR2 is SVGAGI. The CDR3 covers 15 residues.

V gene TRBV19 combines with J gene TRBJ1-5, with TRBD1 identical over 7 bases. Unmatched junction bases numbered 5, after V lost 6 bases and J lost 6 bases. CDR1 LNHDA and CDR2 SQIVND come from the germline V gene (reference sequence). The CDR3 contains 13 residues. CDR3 in amino acids: CASRDTGAQPQHF. The CDR3 region has the DNA TGTGCCAGTAGGGACACAGGGGCTCAGCCCCAGCATTTT. Supplemented by reference TRBV19 and TRBJ1-5, the full variable domain reads DGGITQSPKYLFRKEGQNVTLSCEQNLNHDAMYWYRQDPGQGLRLIYYSQIVNDFQKGDIAEGYSVSREKKESFPLTVTSAQKNPTAFYLCASRDTGAQPQHFGDGTRLSIL.

The chain has TRBV21-1 and TRBJ1-2; the D call TRBD1 from the table was never checked on the DNA. TRBV21-1 is annotated as a pseudogene. CDR3 size: 16 residues. CDR3: CASSKGGGQGFDGYTF. As DNA, the CDR3 is TGTGCCAGCAGCAAAGGAGGGGGACAGGGGTTTGATGGCTACACCTTC.

This CDR3 is CASSPNRLDNEQFF. The CDR3 region has the DNA TGTGCCAGCTCACCAAACCGATTAGACAATGAGCAGTTCTTC. The chain combines TRBV18 with TRBJ2-1; D ambiguous. Germline V gene data show CDR1 as KGHSH and CDR2 as LQKENI. The CDR3 has 14 amino acids. V shed 2 bases and J shed 5 bases, with 10 bases lying between them.

The chain couples TRBV30 to TRBJ2-5, with D possibly TRBD2 on 6 matching bases. The J call is uncertain, as TRBJ2-7 better fits the DNA end. Germline CDR1 reads GTSNPN; CDR2 reads SVGIG (reference sequence). This CDR3 is 15 amino acids long. CDR3 sequence reads: CAWTETGVPSYEQYF. CDR3 bases: TGTGCCTGGACCGAAACGGGAGTCCCCTCCTACGAGCAGTACTTC.

The chain is built from TRBV5-1 and TRBJ1-3; 10 bases match TRBD1. Germline lookup yields CDR1 SGHRS and CDR2 YFSETQ. V dropped 3 bases and J dropped 3; count of bases not matched to a gene: 6. The CDR3 totals 16 residues. The CDR3 reads CASSWTGTGDGNTIYF. The CDR3 DNA follows: TGCGCCAGCAGCTGGACCGGGACAGGGGATGGAAACACCATATATTTT.

The chain uses TRBV28 and TRBJ1-2; TRBD1 matches 8 bases. Per germline, CDR1 MDHEN and CDR2 SYDVKM. The CDR3 consists of 15 residues. The ends lost 6 bases at V and 4 bases at J; junction bases unmatched: 10. The CDR3 sequence: CASRPDRGITYGYTF. The CDR3 region has the DNA TGTGCCAGCAGACCTGACAGGGGAATAACCTATGGCTACACCTTC.

The CDR3 coding sequence is TGTGCCAGCACCCCGACAGACAATGAGCAGTTCTTC. Translation gives CASTPTDNEQFF. The chain couples TRBV28 to TRBJ2-1; D is possibly TRBD1 (5 bases). This CDR3 region has 12 residues. CDR1 is MDHEN, CDR2 SYDVKM, per germline. The V end lost 7 bases, the J end lost 5 bases, and 9 bases lay between the germline ends.

For the CDR3, the DNA is TGTGCCAGCAGTCCGGGGGGGGGATTGGCAGATACGCAGTATTTT. Residues: CASSPGGGLADTQYF. V and J are TRBV28 and TRBJ2-3, with 8 bases aligning to TRBD2. This CDR3 spans 15 amino acids. After removal of 5 bases from V and 4 bases from J, the junction contained 8 bases not matched to a gene. From germline, CDR1 is MDHEN and CDR2 SYDVKM. The full variable domain, its missing parts supplied by reference TRBV28 and TRBJ2-3, is DVKVTQSSRYLVKRTGEKVFLECVQDMDHENMFWYRQDPGLGLRLIYFSYDVKMKEKGDIPEGYSVSREKKERFSLILESASTNQTSMYLCASSPGGGLADTQYFGPGTRLTVL.

The chain links TRBV15 to TRBJ1-2; the D is unclear. Trimming took 5 bases from V and 4 from J, leaving 11 bases between them. CDR1 is LNHNV, CDR2 YYDKDF, per germline (reference sequence). The CDR3 extends over 13 amino acids. CDR3 in DNA: TGTGCCACCAGCCCCGGGGTCGTCTATGGCTACACCTTC. This codes for CATSPGVVYGYTF. The full variable domain, in which reference TRBV15 and TRBJ1-2 provide the parts outside the CDR3, is DAMVIQNPRYQVTQFGKPVTLSCSQTLNHNVMYWYQQKSSQAPKLLFHYYDKDFNNEADTPDNFQSRRPNTSFCFLDIRSPGLGDTAMYLCATSPGVVYGYTFGSGTRLTVV.

This chain links TRBV19 with TRBJ1-4, with TRBD1 identical over 7 bases. The CDR3 totals 15 residues. Germline assignment: CDR1 LNHDA and CDR2 SQIVND (reference sequence). The V segment lost 5 bases and the J segment 1 base; nucleotides outside the gene matches: 4. The CDR3 is CASSPSGGTNEKLFF. CDR3 nucleotides: TGTGCCAGTAGTCCCTCAGGGGGAACTAATGAAAAACTGTTTTTT. Looking up the rest from reference TRBV19 and TRBJ1-4 gives the full variable domain: DGGITQSPKYLFRKEGQNVTLSCEQNLNHDAMYWYRQDPGQGLRLIYYSQIVNDFQKGDIAEGYSVSREKKESFPLTVTSAQKNPTAFYLCASSPSGGTNEKLFFGSGTQLSVL.

This chain links TRBV5-1 with TRBJ1-1; 7 bases are shared with TRBD1. With 2 bases clipped from V and 0 bases from J, the junction kept 4 bases outside the gene matches. This CDR3 has 15 amino acids. Germline CDR1 and CDR2: SGHRS and YFSETQ. The CDR3 sequence: CASSFAGTVNTEAFF. DNA for the CDR3: TGCGCCAGCAGCTTCGCCGGGACAGTGAACACTGAAGCTTTCTTT.

V usage is TRBV7-2 and J usage is TRBJ2-2; TRBD2 agrees at 7 bases. The CDR3 consists of 15 residues. J gave up 3 bases and V 1 base, and 2 bases lay outside the gene matches. Germline values: CDR1 SGHTA, CDR2 FQGNSA. CDR3 coding DNA: TGTGCCAGCAGCTTAGTACGGGGGGACACCGGGGAGCTGTTTTTT. This translates into CASSLVRGDTGELFF.

The rearrangement joins TRBV5-1 to TRBJ2-5; the D is unclear. CDR1 and CDR2 from the germline V gene are SGHRS and YFSETQ. The CDR3 contains 12 residues. Trimming shortened V by 7 bases and J by 5 bases, and 12 bases separated the two germline ends. The CDR3 loop reads CASGPDRETQYF. In DNA, the CDR3 is TGCGCCAGCGGGCCTGATCGGGAGACCCAGTACTTC.

The rearrangement links TRBV7-2 to TRBJ2-5; D remains ambiguous. CDR1 and CDR2 (germline): SGHTA, FQGNSA. The CDR3 loop spans 11 amino acids. V lost 4 bases and J lost 6, with 6 bases in between. The CDR3 nucleotides read TGTGCCAGCAGCTCTCAGAAGACCCAGTACTTC. Its protein product is CASSSQKTQYF.

The chain links TRBV12-5 to TRBJ2-1; a weak D match, TRBD2 (6 bases). CDR1 and CDR2 from the germline V gene are LGHNT and FRNRAP. This CDR3 spans 14 amino acids. The V gene lost 7 bases and the J gene lost 6 bases, with 16 bases spanning the gap. Written as DNA, the CDR3 is TGTGCTAGTGCCATGGGGGGTCTAATCAATGAGCAGTTCTTC. Translated: CASAMGGLINEQFF.

V is TRBV19 and J is TRBJ1-5; perhaps TRBD1 as D (6 bases). This CDR3 comprises 13 residues. Per germline, CDR1 LNHDA and CDR2 SQIVND (reference sequence). The V end was cut by 5 bases, the J end by 7 bases, with 12 bases between. The chain's CDR3 is CASSEQGGQPQHF. The CDR3 nucleotides read TGTGCCAGTAGTGAACAGGGTGGACAGCCCCAGCATTTT.